A selection of T cell receptor beta chains follows, all from one sample in a study of blood T cells in healthy people across ages. In TCRdb, the 5' RACE reads were re-called with MiXCR into one record per CDR3 protein. The sample comprises roughly 1,800,000 distinct CDR3 sequences, 49% of which are singletons, and 2.1% rests with the top ten. Sequenced: blood. The receptors originated from a woman aged 40 to 50 in good health. Both conserved end residues are part of each CDR3.

cdr3_length j_call v_call cdr3_aa
13 TRBJ1-1 TRBV7-9 CASSLDPRTEAFF
16 TRBJ2-3 TRBV28 CASSLGTGTSTDTQYF
15 TRBJ2-7 TRBV27 CASSFRPGGSYEQYF
17 TRBJ2-5 TRBV4-3 CASSQEALAGGLETQYF
15 TRBJ2-5 TRBV7-9 CASTLSGSPRETQYF
11 TRBJ2-1 TRBV2 CASSANVEQFF
15 TRBJ1-2 TRBV6-4 CASSEGTGSPYGYTF
17 TRBJ2-7 TRBV9 CASSVTAGTSGTYEQYF
15 TRBJ2-5 TRBV6-5 CASKSSGGAQETQYF
13 TRBJ1-1 TRBV29-1 CSVEKAVNTEAFF
12 TRBJ1-6 TRBV15 CATTEGNSPLHF
15 TRBJ1-6 TRBV3-1 CASSQGVRRYSPLHF
13 TRBJ1-2 TRBV4-3 CASSQGSYYGYTF
15 TRBJ2-3 TRBV7-2 CASSLRITSTDTQYF
15 TRBJ1-2 TRBV4-3 CASSQNSGNYYGYTF
15 TRBJ2-4 TRBV24-1 CATSESSGDKNIQYF
17 TRBJ1-4 TRBV20-1 CSADRYRGIATNEKLFF
16 TRBJ2-3 TRBV7-9 CASSSLGTPAADTQYF
13 TRBJ1-2 TRBV20-1 CSAPGRGNYGYTF
17 TRBJ2-1 TRBV7-2 CASSQQGWDRLYNEQFF
15 NA TRBV3-1 CASSLSLISSYEQYF
13 NA TRBV27 CASSMTRRETQYF
14 TRBJ1-5 TRBV20-1 CSARTGLLNQPQHF
13 TRBJ2-1 TRBV27 CASSQHPTRPQFF